The sequence of this T cell receptor beta chain was determined in a study of OX40 agonist ivuxolimab in advanced cancers. Overall study context: Under the entry rules, prior anti-PD-1, anti-PD-L1 or anti-CTLA-4 therapy was allowed, and roughly 39% had some.

J was trimmed by 5 bases and V by 5 bases; bases with no gene match: 7. The V gene's germline CDR1 is GTSNPN and CDR2 SVGIG (reference sequence). This CDR3 spans 14 amino acids. In this sample, this clone turned up once. The data were produced by immunoSEQ multiplex PCR, yet TCRdb's version contains in-frame clones alone and is incomplete. The table shows about 76,000 clones, with approximately 92% occurring only once. The specimen comprised CD4+ or CD8+ T cells sorted from blood, sampled in a trial of the OX40 agonist ivuxolimab. The J gene is TRBJ2-1, the V gene TRBV30, with 9 bases matching TRBD1. This clonotype originated in an adult with an advanced solid tumor such as melanoma, head and neck, liver or kidney cancer. CDR3 in DNA: TGTGCCTGGTCCGGGACAGGGTCCCACAATGAGCAGTTCTTC. Translating it yields CAWSGTGSHNEQFF.